These 17 T cell receptor beta chains came from one sample sequenced in a study of CD8+ T cells in alopecia areata. The sequencing template was cDNA reverse transcribed from extracted RNA. TCRdb's copy holds only in-frame clones and misses some; the assay was immunoSEQ multiplex PCR. In the table there are about 30,000 clones, approximately 60% of which are singletons. The sample consisted of NKG2D-high CD8+ T cells sorted from blood. Source of these receptors: a human donor with alopecia areata.

The sample holds one count of this clone. A read error may produce the germline difference seen at one junction end. The chain has TRBV5-8 and TRBJ2-5, with TRBD2 identical over 8 bases. In germline, CDR1 is SGHTS, CDR2 YDEGEE. This CDR3 has 15 amino acids. CDR3 in DNA: TGTGCCAGCACCTTGGGAGCGGGAGACCAAGAGACCCAGTACTTC. This gives the protein CASTLGAGDQETQYF.

This clone was observed a few times. This chain links TRBV7-2 with TRBJ2-3; D is unclear. The CDR3 length is 9 residues. The germline CDR1 and CDR2 sequences are SGHTA and FQGNSA. V lost 8 bases and J 5 bases, leaving 2 bases between the germline ends. This chain's CDR3 is CASGDTQYF. For the CDR3, the DNA is TGTGCCAGCGGAGATACGCAGTATTTT.

This clone was seen just once. The V and J genes are TRBV5-1 and TRBJ1-6; 7 bases fit TRBD1. Per the germline V gene, CDR1 is SGHRS and CDR2 is YFSETQ. V shed 5 bases, J shed 0 bases, and the junction held 8 bases outside the gene matches. The CDR3 sequence is 17 residues long. As DNA, the CDR3 is TGCGCCAGCAGTGAGGGGGCGAGAAGCTCCTATAATTCACCCCTCCACTTT. Protein: CASSEGARSSYNSPLHF.

The chain joins TRBV29-1 to TRBJ1-1; no reliable D call. The CDR3 is made up of 10 amino acids. The V end was cut by 4 bases, the J end by 0 bases, with 0 bases between. Germline V lookup: CDR1 SQVTM, CDR2 ANQGSEA. The CDR3 region is CSVVNTEAFF. The DNA for the CDR3 is TGCAGCGTTGTGAACACTGAAGCTTTCTTT.

In its sample, this clone was seen a few times. The gene calls are TRBV27 and TRBJ2-5; D gene ambiguous. Germline loops: CDR1 MNHEY, CDR2 SMNVEV (reference sequence). This CDR3 has 13 residues. Trimming left V 4 bases short and J 0 bases short, with 6 bases between. The DNA for the CDR3 is TGTGCCAGCAGTTGGCACAACCAAGAGACCCAGTACTTC. This translates into CASSWHNQETQYF.

J is TRBJ2-1 and V is TRBV2; D is unclear. The V gene lost 4 bases and the J gene lost 8 bases, with 12 bases spanning the gap. Germline lookup yields CDR1 SNHLY and CDR2 FYNNEI. The CDR3 runs to 13 residues. CDR3 protein: CASSADPFDEQFF. The CDR3 DNA follows: TGTGCCAGCAGTGCCGACCCCTTTGATGAGCAGTTCTTC.

This chain joins TRBV4-1 and TRBJ2-7, with TRBD2 matching over 9 bases. Germline V gives CDR1 MGHRA, CDR2 YSYEKL. Germline trimming cut 0 bases from V and 2 bases from J; bases unmatched to any gene: 2. The CDR3 is 15 residues long. CDR3 DNA: TGCGCCAGCAGCCAAGATCAGCGGGAGGCCTACGAGCAGTACTTC. Its translation: CASSQDQREAYEQYF.

CDR3 coding DNA: TGTGCCAGCATAGAAGCGGGGGGGACCTACGAGCAGTACTTC. Translated: CASIEAGGTYEQYF. This chain uses TRBV7-2 with TRBJ2-7; the match to TRBD2 covers 10 bases. Germline CDR1 SGHTA, CDR2 FQGNSA. This CDR3 region has 14 residues. With V trimmed by 7 bases and J by 2 bases, 5 bases remained unmatched.

J is TRBJ2-2 and V is TRBV29-1; D possibly corresponds to TRBD2 (6 bases). Germline assignment: CDR1 SQVTM and CDR2 ANQGSEA. The V end lost 3 bases, the J end lost 1 base, and 12 bases lay between the germline ends. The CDR3 extends over 15 amino acids. CDR3 DNA sequence: TGCAGCGTTGAGGGGGGTGTATTGAACACCGGGGAGCTGTTTTTT. Amino acids: CSVEGGVLNTGELFF.

This chain connects TRBV27 to TRBJ2-3, with a possible D match to TRBD2 (5 bases). The germline CDR1 and CDR2 sequences are MNHEY and SMNVEV (reference sequence). The CDR3 totals 17 residues. Deletions cut 5 bases from V and 0 bases from J, with 18 bases between. For the CDR3, the DNA is TGTGCCAGCAGTCCCTCCCCTAGCTCGGCAAGCACAGATACGCAGTATTTT. This codes for CASSPSPSSASTDTQYF.

The chain recombines TRBV15 with TRBJ2-3; D not resolved. The CDR3 is made up of 16 amino acids. The V gene lost 3 bases and the J gene lost 5 bases, with 18 bases spanning the gap. Germline CDR1 LNHNV, CDR2 YYDKDF (reference sequence). DNA for the CDR3: TGTGCCACCAGCAGTGAGACGGGCCCTAAGGGAGATACGCAGTATTTT. Protein sequence: CATSSETGPKGDTQYF.

The V and J genes are TRBV27 and TRBJ2-5, with 12 positions matching TRBD2. This CDR3 is 15 amino acids long. After removal of 6 bases from V and 6 bases from J, the junction contained 8 bases not matched to a gene. Germline CDR1 MNHEY, CDR2 SMNVEV (reference sequence). The CDR3 DNA reads as TGTGCCAGCAGCCCTAGCGGGGGGGCCGTGCAGACCCAGTACTTC. Its translation is CASSPSGGAVQTQYF.

This clone has only a few counts. This chain joins TRBV5-4 and TRBJ2-1; D remains ambiguous. The CDR3 covers 12 residues. Trimming cost V 4 bases and J 7 bases, with 9 bases left between them. Germline V gene sequence: CDR1 SGHNT, CDR2 YYREEE (reference sequence). CDR3: CASSQAINEQFF. As DNA, the CDR3 is TGTGCCAGCAGCCAAGCTATAAATGAGCAGTTCTTC.

The rearrangement links TRBV29-1 to TRBJ2-3, with TRBD2 matching over 11 bases. Trimming cost V 6 bases and J 1 base; bases outside gene matches: 6. The germline V gene has CDR1 SQVTM and CDR2 ANQGSEA. This CDR3 spans 15 amino acids. Here the CDR3 reads CSVRGTSGRTDTQYF. CDR3 nucleotides: TGCAGCGTCCGCGGGACTAGCGGACGCACAGATACGCAGTATTTT.

The V call is TRBV27, the J call TRBJ2-7; D might be TRBD2 (7 bases). The CDR3 extends over 14 amino acids. Trimming cost V 5 bases and J 3 bases, with 14 bases left between them. Germline V CDR1 and CDR2: MNHEY, SMNVEV (reference sequence). CDR3: CASSAGDYLYEQYF. The CDR3 DNA reads as TGTGCCAGCAGTGCAGGGGACTACCTCTACGAGCAGTACTTC.

V and J are TRBV19 and TRBJ2-1; TRBD2 matches 12 bases. Germline CDR1 is LNHDA and CDR2 is SQIVND (reference sequence). The CDR3 loop spans 15 amino acids. Unmatched junction bases numbered 4, after V lost 6 bases and J lost 4 bases. The CDR3 is CASRILAGGYNEQFF. DNA of the CDR3: TGTGCCAGTAGGATACTAGCGGGGGGTTACAATGAGCAGTTCTTC.

The genes are TRBV4-3 and TRBJ2-1; possibly TRBD1 or TRBD2 for D (5 bases each). There are 16 residues in the CDR3. The V gene's germline CDR1 is LGHNA and CDR2 YSLEER. Trimming took off 1 base at V and 0 bases at J, with 10 bases between the two ends. CDR3 sequence: CASSQGKGTSYNEQFF. The CDR3 nucleotides read TGCGCCAGCAGCCAAGGGAAGGGGACCTCCTACAATGAGCAGTTCTTC.